The sequence of this T cell receptor (beta chain) was determined in a study of graft-versus-host responses after intestinal transplantation. Assay used: immunoSEQ multiplex PCR; TCRdb lists only in-frame clones, some missing. The table has around 5,200 clones, over 65% seen once. This CDR3 comprises 15 residues. Processing was applied to graft tissue in order to liberate intraepithelial and lamina propria lymphocytes. This sequence was found in a human patient who received an intestinal transplant, so some T cells may come from the graft donor. The chain uses TRBV21-1 and TRBJ2-7; the table names TRBD2, a call not compared with the DNA. TRBV21-1 is a pseudogene segment. Sequenced material: ileum tissue, taken almost 310 days after intestinal transplant. The CDR3 sequence is CASSKGRRVPYEQYF. The CDR3 DNA reads as TGTGCCAGCAGCAAAGGGCGGCGAGTCCCCTACGAGCAGTACTTC.